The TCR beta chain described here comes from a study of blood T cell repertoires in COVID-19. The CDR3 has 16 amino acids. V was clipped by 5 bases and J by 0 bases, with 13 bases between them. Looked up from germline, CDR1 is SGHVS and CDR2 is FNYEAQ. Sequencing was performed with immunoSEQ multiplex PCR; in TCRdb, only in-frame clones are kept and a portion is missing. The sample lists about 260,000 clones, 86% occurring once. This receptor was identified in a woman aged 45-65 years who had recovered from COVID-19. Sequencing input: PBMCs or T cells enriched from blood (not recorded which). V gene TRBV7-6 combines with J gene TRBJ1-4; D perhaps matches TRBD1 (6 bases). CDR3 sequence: CASSVRQASTNEKLFF. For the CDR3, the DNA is TGTGCCAGCAGCGTACGACAGGCTTCAACTAATGAAAAACTGTTTTTT.